Below, one T cell receptor (beta chain) is given with its context. Its matching antigen is unknown. The data are from a study of T cell responses to AZD1222 COVID-19 vaccine. Study-wide results and caveats: Most donors were white British and more were female, and clonal diversity was possibly underestimated.

The germline gives CDR1 LNHDA, CDR2 SQIVND (reference sequence). The CDR3 runs to 15 residues. V dropped 1 base and J dropped 4 bases, with 11 bases sitting between them. Assay used: immunoSEQ multiplex PCR; TCRdb lists only in-frame clones, some missing. The sample lists 77,000 or so clones, around 90% occurring once. This chain joins TRBV19 and TRBJ1-5; D may be TRBD1 (6 bases). Source: peripheral blood, taken 28 days after the second AZD1222 dose. The TCR comes from an adult who received the AZD1222 COVID-19 vaccine. The DNA for the CDR3 is TGTGCCAGTAGTATAGGGGGGCAAGGAAATCAGCCCCAGCATTTT. Translated: CASSIGGQGNQPQHF.